Presented here are 13 T cell receptor beta chains from one specimen sequenced in a study of T-cell reconstitution after alpha-beta-depleted transplantation in children. As it was prepared, the TCRbeta library received unique molecular identifiers. TCRdb passed the PCR reads through MiXCR, listing each CDR3 protein once. Among 140,000 or so distinct CDR3 sequences listed, about 8.8% were seen once. This specimen consisted of PBMCs, mostly from graft donor cells, obtained 180 days after TCRalphabeta/CD19-depleted stem cell transplant. The receptors come from a female patient aged 2-9 years who had a stem cell transplant for congenital amegakaryocytic thrombocytopenia, so the T cells may come from the graft donor.

This clonotype was observed a few times. The chain recombines TRBV19 with TRBJ1-1, with 7 bases identical to TRBD1. J lost 0 bases, V lost 6 bases, and 16 bases had no gene match. There are 18 residues in the CDR3. Germline V gene sequence: CDR1 LNHDA, CDR2 SQIVND (reference sequence). DNA of the CDR3: TGTGCCAGTAGAATCGACAGGGAACGGCCTCTCATGAACACTGAAGCTTTCTTT. It specifies CASRIDRERPLMNTEAFF.

This clonotype appeared a few times. The rearrangement links TRBV20-1 to TRBJ1-4, with a possible D match to TRBD1 (5 bases). V dropped 3 bases and J dropped 0 bases, with 20 bases sitting between them. The germline CDR1 and CDR2 sequences are DFQATT and SNEGSKA (reference sequence). The CDR3 is made up of 18 amino acids. CDR3: CSASSRTPLQATNEKLFF. The DNA for the CDR3 is TGCAGTGCTAGCTCCCGTACCCCCTTACAGGCAACTAATGAAAAACTGTTTTTT.

This clonotype showed up many times. The chain recombines TRBV5-5 with TRBJ1-5; D is undetermined. CDR3 length: 16 amino acids. Trimming shortened V by 4 bases and J by 0 bases, and 14 bases separated the two germline ends. Germline assignment: CDR1 SGHKS and CDR2 YYEKEE (reference sequence). As DNA, the CDR3 is TGTGCCAGCAGCCTGAGCGGTGGAAATAGCAATCAGCCCCAGCATTTT. Amino acid sequence: CASSLSGGNSNQPQHF.

This clonotype was observed a single time. A much larger clone sits a single nucleotide away, making a read error possible. This sequence joins TRBV7-8 and TRBJ2-6; D may correspond to TRBD1 or TRBD2 (6 bases each). V lost 3 bases, J lost 8 bases, and 20 bases lay in between. The CDR3 has 17 amino acids. Germline V gives CDR1 SGHVS, CDR2 FQNEAQ. Written as DNA, the CDR3 is TGTGCCAGCAGCTTTAAGGGGGGCTCTCTCGGGTCCAACGTCCTGACTTTC. Its translation is CASSFKGGSLGSNVLTF.

This clonotype was seen repeatedly, ten times or more. V is TRBV20-1 and J is TRBJ1-5, with 8 positions matching TRBD1. Germline CDR1 and CDR2: DFQATT and SNEGSKA (reference sequence). The junction had 12 bases not matched to a gene; V was cut back by 0 bases and J by 5 bases. The CDR3 contains 17 residues. In DNA, the CDR3 is TGCAGTGCTAGAGATCTTCCTCCGACAGGGGTTTATCAGCCCCAGCATTTT. Encoded protein: CSARDLPPTGVYQPQHF.

This clonotype was seen many times. This chain uses TRBV20-1 with TRBJ1-5; D ambiguous. This CDR3 has 15 residues. Trimming left V 5 bases short and J 0 bases short, with 14 bases between. In germline, CDR1 is DFQATT, CDR2 SNEGSKA (reference sequence). The CDR3 is CSAGNPGFSNQPQHF. In DNA, the CDR3 is TGCAGTGCTGGCAACCCGGGCTTTAGCAATCAGCCCCAGCATTTT.

This clonotype is medium-sized in the sample. J is TRBJ2-1 and V is TRBV12-3 or TRBV12-4; D is undetermined. Trimming pared 4 bases from V and 0 bases from J, leaving 7 bases between. CDR3 length equals 14 residues. This CDR3 reads CASSSLSSYNEQFF. The CDR3, as DNA: TGTGCCAGCAGTTCCCTGAGCTCCTACAATGAGCAGTTCTTC.

The chain links TRBV7-3 to TRBJ2-3, with D hard to call. V was trimmed by 2 bases and J by 1 base, leaving 7 bases between them. Looked up from germline, CDR1 is SGHTA and CDR2 is FQGTGA. The CDR3 has 14 residues. DNA for the CDR3: TGTGCCAGCAGCTTAGAAATGGGCACAGATACGCAGTATTTT. This sequence encodes CASSLEMGTDTQYF.

V usage is TRBV29-1 and J usage is TRBJ2-6, with D unresolved. The CDR3 is made up of 15 amino acids. Trimming stripped 4 bases from V and 0 bases from J, with 10 bases between. The germline V gene has CDR1 SQVTM and CDR2 ANQGSEA. CDR3 loop: CSVVGQHSGANVLTF. The CDR3, as DNA: TGCAGCGTTGTAGGTCAGCACTCTGGGGCCAACGTCCTGACTTTC. Full variable domain (missing parts from reference TRBV29-1 and TRBJ2-6): SAVISQKPSRDICQRGTSLTIQCQVDSQVTMMFWYRQQPGQSLTLIATANQGSEATYESGFVIDKFPISRPNLTFSTLTVSNMSPEDSSIYLCSVVGQHSGANVLTFGAGSRLTVL.

The rearrangement links TRBV14 to TRBJ2-1, with D possibly matching TRBD1 (5 bases). Germline loops: CDR1 SGHDN, CDR2 FVKESK. V lost 4 bases to trimming and J lost 2 bases, with 9 bases between them. The CDR3 has 14 amino acids. CDR3 DNA: TGTGCCAGCAGCCGGCAGGGTCCCTACAATGAGCAGTTCTTC. It translates to CASSRQGPYNEQFF.

A word on this clonotype: A much bigger clone sits one base away, suggesting this may be a read error. The chain is built from TRBV24-1 and TRBJ2-1; a weak D match, TRBD1 (6 bases). CDR1 KGHDR and CDR2 SFDVKD come from the germline V gene. V shed 7 bases and J shed 6 bases, with 15 bases lying between them. The CDR3 is 14 amino acids. CDR3 in amino acids: CATSGQWKGNEQFF. In nucleotides, the CDR3 is TGTGCCACCAGCGGACAGTGGAAGGGCAATGAGCAGTTCTTC.

The V call is TRBV12-3 or TRBV12-4, the J call TRBJ2-5; TRBD1 matches at 7 bases. The ends lost 6 bases at V and 4 bases at J; junction bases unmatched: 11. The CDR3 spans 15 residues. Here the CDR3 DNA reads TGTGCCAGCAGGGGCGACAGGGTTTTATCAGAGACCCAGTACTTC. This sequence encodes CASRGDRVLSETQYF.

As regards this clonotype: A single base separates this from a much larger clone, so it may be a read error. The CDR3 sequence is CASSATGGPYKQYF. CDR3 coding DNA: TGCGCCAGCAGCGCCACAGGGGGCCCCTACAAGCAGTACTTC. The chain joins TRBV5-1 to TRBJ2-7; 9 bases map to TRBD1. CDR1 SGHRS and CDR2 YFSETQ come from the germline V gene. CDR3 length: 14 residues. Full variable domain (missing parts from reference TRBV5-1 and TRBJ2-7): KAGVTQTPRYLIKTRGQQVTLSCSPISGHRSVSWYQQTPGQGLQFLFEYFSETQRNKGNFPGRFSGRQFSNSRSEMNVSTLELGDSALYLCASSATGGPYKQYFGPGTRLTVT.